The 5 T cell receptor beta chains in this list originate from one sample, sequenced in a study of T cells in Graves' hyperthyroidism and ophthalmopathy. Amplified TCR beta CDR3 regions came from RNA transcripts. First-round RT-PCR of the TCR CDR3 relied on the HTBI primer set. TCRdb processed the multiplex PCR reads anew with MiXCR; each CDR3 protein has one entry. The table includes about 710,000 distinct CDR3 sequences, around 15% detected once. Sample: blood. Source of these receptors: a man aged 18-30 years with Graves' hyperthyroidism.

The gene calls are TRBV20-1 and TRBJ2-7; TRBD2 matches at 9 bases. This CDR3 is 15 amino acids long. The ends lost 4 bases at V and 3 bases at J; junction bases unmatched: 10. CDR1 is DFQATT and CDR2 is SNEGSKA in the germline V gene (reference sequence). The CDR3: CSATDSGRGLYEQYF. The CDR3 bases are TGCAGTGCTACAGATAGCGGGAGAGGGCTCTACGAGCAGTACTTC.

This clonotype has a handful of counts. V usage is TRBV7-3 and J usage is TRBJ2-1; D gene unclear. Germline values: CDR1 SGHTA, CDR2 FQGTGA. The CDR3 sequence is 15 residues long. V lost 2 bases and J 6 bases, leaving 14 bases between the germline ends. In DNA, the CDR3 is TGTGCCAGCAGCTTAGGTGGATGGTTCTCCAATGAGCAGTTCTTC. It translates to CASSLGGWFSNEQFF.

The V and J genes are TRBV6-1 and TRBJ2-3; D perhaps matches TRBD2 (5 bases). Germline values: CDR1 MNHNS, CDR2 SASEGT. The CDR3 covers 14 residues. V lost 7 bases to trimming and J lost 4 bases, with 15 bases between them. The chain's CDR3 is CASNLGGRPDTQYF. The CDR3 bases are TGTGCCAGCAACCTTGGCGGGCGCCCAGATACGCAGTATTTT.

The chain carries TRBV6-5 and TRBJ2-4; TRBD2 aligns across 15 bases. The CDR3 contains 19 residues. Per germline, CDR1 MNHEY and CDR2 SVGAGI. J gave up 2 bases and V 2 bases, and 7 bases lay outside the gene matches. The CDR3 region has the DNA TGTGCCAGCAGTTACGATTCCGGGACTAGCGGGAGGACCAAAAACATTCAGTACTTC. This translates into CASSYDSGTSGRTKNIQYF.

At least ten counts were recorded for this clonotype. The CDR3 nucleotides read TGTGCCACCAGTGCTTTAGGGGAGATACCAGATACGCAGTATTTT. Protein: CATSALGEIPDTQYF. This chain links TRBV24-1 with TRBJ2-3; D possibly matches TRBD1 or TRBD2 (5 bases each). This CDR3 has 15 amino acids. CDR1 is KGHDR, CDR2 SFDVKD, per germline. Between the trimmed V and J ends, which lost 5 bases and 4 bases, there was a span of 15 bases.